Listed here are 24 T cell receptor beta chains from one sample, sequenced in a study of shared clonotypes between healthy human individuals. Generated by immunoSEQ multiplex PCR, the TCRdb table keeps only in-frame clones and is missing some. The table has millions of clones, roughly 94% seen once. What was sequenced was naive CD4+ T cells sorted from blood. The subset denotes: CD45RA+ positively selected. The receptor set was obtained from a man between 18 and 35 years old in good health.

Notes on this clone: Other nucleotide sequences in the sample specify the same CDR3. The chain joins TRBV18 to TRBJ2-2, with unresolved D. Trimming cost V 6 bases and J 1 base, with 6 bases left between them. This CDR3 region has 13 residues. Germline loops: CDR1 KGHSH, CDR2 LQKENI. The CDR3 sequence is CASSPQNTGELFF. CDR3 sequence (DNA): TGTGCCAGCTCCCCTCAGAACACCGGGGAGCTGTTTTTT.

A remark on this clone: This clone may be a read error of a much larger clone one base away. Other DNA sequences within the sample encode an identical CDR3. The V gene is TRBV11-2, the J gene TRBJ2-7; D is ambiguous. Trimming took 5 bases from V and 3 from J, leaving 5 bases between them. The length of the CDR3 is 11 residues. CDR1 SGHAT and CDR2 FQNNGV come from the germline V gene. CDR3 residues: CASSPGYEQYF. Written as DNA, the CDR3 is TGTGCCAGCAGCCCTGGCTACGAGCAGTACTTC. Based on the CDR3 plus reference TRBV11-2 and TRBJ2-7, the full variable domain is EAGVAQSPRYKIIEKRQSVAFWCNPISGHATLYWYQQILGQGPKLLIQFQNNGVVDDSQLPKDRFSAERLKGVDSTLKIQPAKLEDSAVYLCASSPGYEQYFGPGTRLTVT.

The V and J genes are TRBV2 and TRBJ1-2, with 10 nucleotides matching TRBD1. With 8 bases clipped from V and 7 bases from J, the junction kept 4 bases outside the gene matches. Germline V CDR1 and CDR2: SNHLY, FYNNEI. This CDR3 is built from 12 residues. The CDR3 DNA reads TGTGCCAGCTTCGGACAGGGGGGTGGCTACACCTTC. It is translated as CASFGQGGGYTF.

The V and J genes are TRBV7-2 and TRBJ1-2, with a possible D match to TRBD1 (6 bases). Germline V lookup: CDR1 SGHTA, CDR2 FQGNSA. The ends were cut back, 1 base at V and 7 bases at J, with 13 bases in the middle. This CDR3 comprises 14 residues. Here the CDR3 DNA reads TGTGCCAGCAGCTTAGGGTCAGGGGCCGGTGGCTACACCTTC. This encodes CASSLGSGAGGYTF.

This clone was observed a single time. The rearrangement uses TRBV6-6 and TRBJ2-5; the D is unclear. Germline-derived CDR1 and CDR2 are MNHNY and SVGAGI (reference sequence). Trimming took 2 bases from V and 2 from J, leaving 12 bases between them. This CDR3 comprises 15 residues. The CDR3 sequence: CASSYAGPPQETQYF. CDR3 nucleotides: TGTGCCAGCAGTTACGCCGGGCCTCCACAAGAGACCCAGTACTTC.

Concerning this clone: Other DNA sequences in the sample encode the same CDR3. The rearrangement uses TRBV7-2 and TRBJ2-7; 12 bases align to TRBD2. The germline CDR1 and CDR2 sequences are SGHTA and FQGNSA. The CDR3 extends over 14 amino acids. The V segment lost 5 bases and the J segment 2 bases; nucleotides outside the gene matches: 1. CDR3 amino acids: CASSRLAGAYEQYF. The CDR3 DNA reads as TGTGCCAGCAGCCGACTAGCGGGAGCCTACGAGCAGTACTTC.

This clone appeared once. The V and J genes are TRBV28 and TRBJ2-3; TRBD2 aligns across 13 bases. The length of the CDR3 is 15 residues. In germline, CDR1 is MDHEN, CDR2 SYDVKM. J lost 6 bases, V lost 3 bases, and 3 bases had no gene match. The CDR3 DNA is TGTGCCAGCAGTTTGACTAGCGGGGGGTTGGATACGCAGTATTTT. Protein: CASSLTSGGLDTQYF.

The gene calls are TRBV5-1 and TRBJ1-2, with D possibly TRBD1 on 6 matching bases. In germline, CDR1 is SGHRS, CDR2 YFSETQ. The CDR3 is made up of 14 amino acids. Trimming took 0 bases from V and 7 from J, leaving 13 bases between them. CDR3 region: CASSLAPGASGYTF. The CDR3 coding sequence is TGCGCCAGCAGCTTGGCACCGGGGGCGAGTGGCTACACCTTC.

The chain couples TRBV5-4 to TRBJ2-7; 10 nucleotides line up with TRBD2. The CDR3 has 14 amino acids. Losses at the gene ends were 4 bases for V and 4 bases for J; bases not matched to a gene: 5. Per the germline V gene, CDR1 is SGHNT and CDR2 is YYREEE (reference sequence). This CDR3 reads CASSDPTSGYEQYF. The CDR3 DNA follows: TGTGCCAGCAGCGACCCGACTAGCGGGTACGAGCAGTACTTC.

The genes are TRBV6-1 and TRBJ1-4, with TRBD1 matching 10 bases. CDR1 and CDR2 (germline): MNHNS, SASEGT. The ends lost 8 bases at V and 6 bases at J; junction bases unmatched: 3. This CDR3 spans 13 amino acids. CDR3 in amino acids: CASRDRGHEKLFF. The CDR3 bases are TGTGCCAGCCGGGACAGGGGACATGAAAAACTGTTTTTT.

In the case of this clone: At one boundary the junction diverges from the germline segment, which might be a read error. The chain links TRBV5-1 to TRBJ2-2; TRBD1 might be the D (6 bases). This CDR3 spans 16 amino acids. Germline CDR1 reads SGHRS; CDR2 reads YFSETQ. CDR3 DNA: TGCGCCAGCTCTACAGGGCTAGAGCTGAACGCCGGGGAGCTGTTTTTT. Translated, it gives CASSTGLELNAGELFF.

In the case of this clone: This same CDR3 is encoded by further DNA sequences in the sample. The chain combines TRBV28 with TRBJ1-6, with TRBD1 matching over 7 bases. The CDR3 contains 17 residues. CDR1 MDHEN and CDR2 SYDVKM come from the germline V gene. V lost 10 bases and J lost 2; bases outside the gene matches: 14. CDR3 sequence (DNA): TGTGCCACCCACAGGGGAAAAGTCTTTACCTATAATTCACCCCTCCACTTT. Translating it yields CATHRGKVFTYNSPLHF. Full variable domain (outside the CDR3, taken from reference TRBV28 and TRBJ1-6): DVKVTQSSRYLVKRTGEKVFLECVQDMDHENMFWYRQDPGLGLRLIYFSYDVKMKEKGDIPEGYSVSREKKERFSLILESASTNQTSMYLCATHRGKVFTYNSPLHFGNGTRLTVT.

The rearrangement joins TRBV5-1 to TRBJ2-2; 9 bases match TRBD1. J lost 6 bases, V lost 2 bases, and 5 bases had no gene match. This CDR3 spans 15 amino acids. CDR1 is SGHRS and CDR2 is YFSETQ in the germline V gene. The CDR3 spells CASSFRDREAGELFF. CDR3 nucleotides: TGCGCCAGCAGCTTCCGGGACAGGGAAGCCGGGGAGCTGTTTTTT.

V usage is TRBV2 and J usage is TRBJ2-7; TRBD1 aligns across 9 bases. V was pared by 6 bases and J by 12 bases, with 15 bases of the junction left unmatched. There are 14 residues in the CDR3. The germline V gene has CDR1 SNHLY and CDR2 FYNNEI. CDR3 nucleotides: TGTGCCAGCAGGGTACCGGGACAGGGCAGCTTTCGGTACTTC. Protein: CASRVPGQGSFRYF.

This clone was observed once. V and J are TRBV28 and TRBJ2-7; TRBD1 agrees at 7 bases. The CDR3 is 15 residues long. V was clipped by 7 bases and J by 2 bases; unmatched bases: 11. Germline V gene data show CDR1 as MDHEN and CDR2 as SYDVKM. CDR3 in amino acids: CASTYGTALTYEQYF. Here the CDR3 DNA reads TGTGCCAGCACCTACGGGACAGCCTTAACCTACGAGCAGTACTTC.

The rearrangement joins TRBV7-9 to TRBJ1-2; 8 bases agree with TRBD1. There are 15 residues in the CDR3. The V segment lost 4 bases and the J segment 4 bases; nucleotides outside the gene matches: 8. CDR1 is SEHNR and CDR2 is FQNEAQ in the germline V gene (reference sequence). The chain's CDR3 is CASSSWDRSLYGYTF. DNA of the CDR3: TGTGCCAGCAGCTCCTGGGACAGGTCCCTCTATGGCTACACCTTC.

V and J are TRBV11-2 and TRBJ2-2; D may correspond to TRBD1 or TRBD2 (5 bases each). The CDR3 contains 15 residues. Germline V gives CDR1 SGHAT, CDR2 FQNNGV. Trimming stripped 6 bases from V and 5 bases from J, with 16 bases between. In nucleotides, the CDR3 is TGTGCCAGCAGGCCTCATGGGGGAGCTACCGGGGAGCTGTTTTTT. Its protein is CASRPHGGATGELFF.

DNA for the CDR3: TGCGCCAGCAGAACCGGGACTAGCGGGAGTGAGCAGTTCTTC. Translation gives CASRTGTSGSEQFF. The genes are TRBV5-1 and TRBJ2-1, with 14 positions matching TRBD2. The ends lost 5 bases at V and 9 bases at J; junction bases unmatched: 4. The CDR3 has 14 amino acids. Germline V gene sequence: CDR1 SGHRS, CDR2 YFSETQ.

This sequence joins TRBV30 and TRBJ1-6, with D unclear. The V gene lost 0 bases and the J gene lost 11 bases, with 17 bases spanning the gap. The CDR3 consists of 15 residues. The V gene's germline CDR1 is GTSNPN and CDR2 SVGIG (reference sequence). CDR3 DNA sequence: TGTGCCTGGAGTGTCTCCACAGCCCAGTACACACCCCTCCACTTT. Its translation: CAWSVSTAQYTPLHF.

The rearrangement links TRBV5-8 to TRBJ2-2; tentatively, D is TRBD1 (5 bases). The germline V gene has CDR1 SGHTS and CDR2 YDEGEE. The V and J ends lost 2 bases and 2 bases respectively, with 10 bases between them. CDR3 length: 15 residues. The chain's CDR3 is CASSLRTINTGELFF. The CDR3, as DNA: TGTGCCAGCAGCTTACGGACAATTAACACCGGGGAGCTGTTTTTT.

The J gene is TRBJ2-5, the V gene TRBV7-9; no clear D. The J call may be mistaken, given a closer DNA end match to TRBJ2-7. Germline CDR1 is SEHNR and CDR2 is FQNEAQ (reference sequence). This CDR3 contains 14 residues. The DNA of the CDR3 is TGTGCCAGCAGCACCACCAGCGCTCCCTACGAGCAGTACTTC. As protein: CASSTTSAPYEQYF.

The chain carries TRBV19 and TRBJ2-6; D is possibly TRBD1 (6 bases). The CDR3 loop spans 18 amino acids. V lost 6 bases, J lost 0 bases, and 18 bases lay in between. CDR1 is LNHDA and CDR2 is SQIVND in the germline V gene (reference sequence). CDR3 coding DNA: TGTGCCAGTAGACGGGAACAGGGCCTATCCTCTGGGGCCAACGTCCTGACTTTC. This gives the protein CASRREQGLSSGANVLTF.

The genes are TRBV5-1 and TRBJ1-2; TRBD1 aligns across 8 bases. Trimming took 0 bases from V and 6 from J; bases not matched to a gene: 7. The CDR3 consists of 15 residues. Germline V CDR1 and CDR2: SGHRS, YFSETQ. This chain's CDR3 is CASSLGSPTGDGYTF. CDR3 nucleotides: TGCGCCAGCAGCTTGGGGTCCCCGACAGGGGATGGCTACACCTTC. Together with reference TRBV5-1 and TRBJ1-2, the CDR3 gives the full variable domain: KAGVTQTPRYLIKTRGQQVTLSCSPISGHRSVSWYQQTPGQGLQFLFEYFSETQRNKGNFPGRFSGRQFSNSRSEMNVSTLELGDSALYLCASSLGSPTGDGYTFGSGTRLTVV.

The chain combines TRBV6-6 with TRBJ2-5; perhaps D is TRBD1 or TRBD2 (5 bases each). Looked up from germline, CDR1 is MNHNY and CDR2 is SVGAGI (reference sequence). V lost 6 bases and J lost 1, with 9 bases in between. This CDR3 is built from 13 residues. The DNA for the CDR3 is TGTGCCAGCAGGTGGGGGTCCCAAGAGACCCAGTACTTC. Its protein product is CASRWGSQETQYF.